The next 14 T cell receptor beta chains were all read from a single sample in a study of cytomegalovirus exposure and HLA in healthy donors. PCR was performed using 60 Vbeta and 13 Jbeta primers. The protocol was immunoSEQ multiplex PCR, while the TCRdb copy is restricted to in-frame clones and leaves out a portion. The data hold under 300,000 clones, with roughly 90% observed a single time. Material: PBMCs. The source is a man aged 35-49 years in good health and CMV-seropositive.

The chain employs TRBV7-6 and TRBJ2-7; no definite D call. There are 12 residues in the CDR3. CDR1 is SGHVS and CDR2 is FNYEAQ in the germline V gene. The V and J ends lost 5 bases and 6 bases respectively, with 11 bases between them. CDR3 DNA sequence: TGTGCCAGCAGCGGGCAGGCCGGCGAGCAGTACTTC. Residues: CASSGQAGEQYF. The full variable domain, in which reference TRBV7-6 and TRBJ2-7 provide the parts outside the CDR3, is GAGVSQSPRYKVTKRGQDVALRCDPISGHVSLYWYRQALGQGPEFLTYFNYEAQQDKSGLPNDRFSAERPEGSISTLTIQRTEQRDSAMYRCASSGQAGEQYFGPGTRLTVT.

V gene TRBV19 combines with J gene TRBJ1-6; D remains ambiguous. In germline, CDR1 is LNHDA, CDR2 SQIVND (reference sequence). CDR3 length: 12 amino acids. Here the CDR3 reads CATGEGIPPLHF. The CDR3 DNA reads TGTGCGACTGGAGAGGGAATCCCACCCCTCCACTTT.

This clone was seen a few times. The gene calls are TRBV2 and TRBJ2-7, with D perhaps TRBD2 (6 bases). Germline V gene sequence: CDR1 SNHLY, CDR2 FYNNEI. Trimming stripped 5 bases from V and 3 bases from J, with 11 bases between. There are 13 residues in the CDR3. DNA for the CDR3: TGTGCCAGCAGTCGGAGGACTATCTACGAGCAGTACTTC. Its translation: CASSRRTIYEQYF. Supplemented by reference TRBV2 and TRBJ2-7, the full variable domain reads EPEVTQTPSHQVTQMGQEVILRCVPISNHLYFYWYRQILGQKVEFLVSFYNNEISEKSEIFDDQFSVERPDGSNFTLKIRSTKLEDSAMYFCASSRRTIYEQYFGPGTRLTVT.

The V call is TRBV14, the J call TRBJ2-5, with 7 bases lining up with TRBD1. The CDR3 consists of 15 residues. The germline gives CDR1 SGHDN, CDR2 FVKESK. After removal of 2 bases from V and 5 bases from J, the junction contained 8 bases not matched to a gene. The CDR3 loop reads CASSQSKGAAETQYF. In DNA form, the CDR3 reads TGTGCCAGCAGCCAAAGCAAGGGGGCAGCGGAGACCCAGTACTTC.

This chain joins TRBV2 and TRBJ2-7; D gene uncertain. Trimming took off 0 bases at V and 3 bases at J, with 9 bases between the two ends. Germline CDR1 is SNHLY and CDR2 is FYNNEI. This CDR3 has 14 residues. CDR3 sequence: CASSEAVQIYEQYF. As DNA, the CDR3 is TGTGCCAGCAGTGAAGCGGTACAGATCTACGAGCAGTACTTC.

This rearrangement joins TRBV13 to TRBJ2-3; 7 bases line up with TRBD1. Trimming removed 6 bases from V and 5 bases from J; junction bases left unmatched: 11. This CDR3 comprises 15 residues. CDR1 and CDR2 (germline): PRHDT, FYEKMQ (reference sequence). The CDR3 sequence: CASSTGTDTVDTQYF. The CDR3, as DNA: TGTGCCAGCAGTACGGGGACAGATACTGTAGATACGCAGTATTTT.

The CDR3 sequence: CASSLAASTDTQYF. The CDR3 nucleotides are TGTGCCAGCAGCTTGGCAGCGAGTACAGATACGCAGTATTTT. V is TRBV5-4 and J is TRBJ2-3; D not certain. CDR1 is SGHNT, CDR2 YYREEE, per germline (reference sequence). With 0 bases removed from V and 3 bases from J, the gap between germline ends came to 8 bases. The CDR3 extends over 14 amino acids.

This CDR3 is CASSPPGIQGEKLFF. CDR3 coding DNA: TGTGCCAGCTCACCACCGGGTATACAGGGAGAAAAACTGTTTTTT. The chain combines TRBV18 with TRBJ1-4; a weak D match, TRBD1 (6 bases). V was shortened by 0 bases and J by 8 bases, with 13 bases between the two germline ends. CDR1 is KGHSH and CDR2 is LQKENI in the germline V gene. CDR3 length equals 15 residues.

The J gene is TRBJ2-1, the V gene TRBV19; 10 nucleotides align to TRBD2. This CDR3 is 15 amino acids long. V dropped 5 bases and J dropped 1; count of bases not matched to a gene: 2. The germline V gene has CDR1 LNHDA and CDR2 SQIVND (reference sequence). This CDR3 reads CASSSTSGSYNEQFF. The CDR3 coding sequence is TGTGCCAGTAGTTCGACTAGCGGGTCCTACAATGAGCAGTTCTTC.

J is TRBJ2-6 and V is TRBV7-8, with 7 bases that match TRBD1. CDR1 is SGHVS, CDR2 FQNEAQ, per germline. Losses at the gene ends were 5 bases for V and 2 bases for J; bases not matched to a gene: 6. The CDR3 length is 16 residues. CDR3 DNA sequence: TGTGCCAGCAGCGCAGATACAGGGGCTGGGGCCAACGTCCTGACTTTC. It encodes CASSADTGAGANVLTF.

CDR3: CASSPNNVGETQYF. Written as DNA, the CDR3 is TGTGCCAGCAGCCCGAATAACGTCGGGGAGACCCAGTACTTC. V usage is TRBV6-6 and J usage is TRBJ2-5; D unresolved. CDR1 is MNHNY and CDR2 is SVGAGI in the germline V gene (reference sequence). The CDR3 loop spans 14 amino acids. The V and J ends lost 6 bases and 5 bases respectively, with 16 bases between them.

The J gene is TRBJ2-7, the V gene TRBV7-6, with TRBD2 matching over 9 bases. The trim removed 1 base at V and 7 bases at J, leaving 8 bases unmatched. The CDR3 contains 15 residues. CDR1 is SGHVS, CDR2 FNYEAQ, per germline. This CDR3 reads CASSLGAAGGGEQYF. The CDR3 DNA reads as TGTGCCAGCAGCTTAGGGGCGGCGGGAGGGGGTGAGCAGTACTTC.

V usage is TRBV5-1 and J usage is TRBJ2-1; 8 positions match TRBD2. With 0 bases clipped from V and 8 bases from J, the junction kept 7 bases outside the gene matches. The CDR3 consists of 15 residues. The germline gives CDR1 SGHRS, CDR2 YFSETQ. CDR3 sequence (DNA): TGCGCCAGCAGCTTGGCCAGCGGGAGTTTTTATGAGCAGTTCTTC. The encoded protein is CASSLASGSFYEQFF.

The rearrangement uses TRBV20-1 and TRBJ2-5, with D perhaps TRBD2 (6 bases). The germline gives CDR1 DFQATT, CDR2 SNEGSKA (reference sequence). The CDR3 has 11 residues. The germline V and J ends were trimmed by 5 bases and 5 bases, with 9 bases remaining between them. This CDR3 reads CSAPAGETQYF. The CDR3 coding sequence is TGCAGTGCTCCTGCGGGGGAGACCCAGTACTTC.